This T cell receptor beta chain comes out of a study of blood T cell repertoires in COVID-19. Turning to the study itself: COVID-19 samples, acute and convalescent, were from the United States, Italy and Spain. In each case, the material was cDNA or gDNA derived from T cells, B-cell-depleted T cells, or PBMCs.

Germline CDR1 is MNHEY and CDR2 is SVGAGI. The CDR3 extends over 13 amino acids. V lost 6 bases, J lost 6 bases, and 15 bases lay in between. Authors' processing steps: Reference gene primer amplification gave estimated nucleated cell counts. Some clones are missing from TCRdb's copy, which holds only in-frame ones; the method was immunoSEQ multiplex PCR. The DNA was the basis for D and trimming; V, J and clone size are from that table. The sample records about 140,000 clones, 80% to 90% being singletons. The sequenced material came from peripheral blood. The genes are TRBV6-5 and TRBJ2-7; TRBD2 might be the D (6 bases). The receptor was isolated from an older woman with active COVID-19. DNA of the CDR3: TGTGCCAGCAGAAGGGGACCCGGGGGCGAGCAGTACTTC. As protein: CASRRGPGGEQYF.